Included here is one T cell receptor (beta chain) sequence, with context. MiXCR, run by TCRdb on the 5' RACE reads, gives a single entry per CDR3 protein. The sample contains approximately 60,000 distinct CDR3 sequences, 20% to 25% of which appear only once. Trimming took 3 bases from V and 0 from J; bases not matched to a gene: 0. The CDR3 sequence is 14 residues long. Germline assignment: CDR1 SGHTA and CDR2 FQGNSA. Sequences were obtained from memory CD4+ T cells sorted from a lymph node. Subset of the sample: memory CD4+ T cells, CD4+CD45RO+CD25-. The receptor's source is a female donor with breast cancer. The chain couples TRBV7-2 to TRBJ2-7, with 9 bases fitting TRBD2. The CDR3 DNA follows: TGTGCCAGCAGCTTTAGCGGGAGCTCCTACGAGCAGTACTTC. Protein: CASSFSGSSYEQYF.